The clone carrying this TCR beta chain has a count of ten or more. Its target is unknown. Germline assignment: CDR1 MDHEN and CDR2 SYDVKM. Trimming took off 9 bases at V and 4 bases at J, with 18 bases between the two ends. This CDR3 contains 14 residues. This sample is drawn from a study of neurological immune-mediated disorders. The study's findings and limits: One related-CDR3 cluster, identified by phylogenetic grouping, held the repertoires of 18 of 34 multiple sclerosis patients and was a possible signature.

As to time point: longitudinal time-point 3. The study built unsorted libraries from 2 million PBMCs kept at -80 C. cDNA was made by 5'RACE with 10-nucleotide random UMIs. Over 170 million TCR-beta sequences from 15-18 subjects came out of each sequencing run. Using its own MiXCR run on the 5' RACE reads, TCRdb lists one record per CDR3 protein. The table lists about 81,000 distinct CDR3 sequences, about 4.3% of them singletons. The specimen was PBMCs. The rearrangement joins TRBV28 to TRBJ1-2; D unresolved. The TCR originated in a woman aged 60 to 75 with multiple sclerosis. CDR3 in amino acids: CASNMFSGFYGYTF. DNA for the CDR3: TGTGCCAGTAATATGTTTTCCGGGTTCTATGGCTACACCTTC.